These 5 T cell receptor beta chains originate from one sample sequenced in a study of shared clonotypes between healthy human individuals. Using immunoSEQ multiplex PCR, the repertoire was profiled, and TCRdb retains in-frame clones only, with some absent. Seen here are about 470,000 clones, roughly three quarters observed once, and the top ten hold approximately 13%. Source material: PBMCs. These receptors all stem from a woman aged 40-49 years in good health. Some clones in this sample may be carry-over from other donors' samples.

V is TRBV5-1 and J is TRBJ2-3; possible D gene TRBD1, 6 bases. Between the trimmed V and J ends, which lost 4 bases and 6 bases, there was a span of 15 bases. This CDR3 comprises 14 residues. From germline, CDR1 is SGHRS and CDR2 YFSETQ. The DNA for the CDR3 is TGCGCCAGCAGCAGCTCGGGACACGAGGATACGCAGTATTTT. The encoded protein is CASSSSGHEDTQYF.

This sequence joins TRBV7-9 and TRBJ2-2; no clear D. The CDR3 totals 12 residues. Germline lookup yields CDR1 SEHNR and CDR2 FQNEAQ (reference sequence). V shed 6 bases and J shed 2 bases, with 4 bases lying between them. This CDR3 is CASRLNTGELFF. Written as DNA, the CDR3 is TGTGCCAGCAGACTAAACACCGGGGAGCTGTTTTTT.

In this sample, this clone turned up a few times. V usage is TRBV2 and J usage is TRBJ1-2; 12 bases agree with TRBD1. V was clipped by 7 bases and J by 2 bases; unmatched bases: 2. The CDR3 sequence is 14 residues long. Per the germline V gene, CDR1 is SNHLY and CDR2 is FYNNEI. The CDR3 nucleotides read TGTGCCAGCATGGGACAGGGGGCCAACTATGGCTACACCTTC. It is translated as CASMGQGANYGYTF.

The chain combines TRBV27 with TRBJ1-2, with D possibly being TRBD1 (6 bases). Germline-derived CDR1 and CDR2 are MNHEY and SMNVEV (reference sequence). The CDR3 spans 14 residues. The ends were cut back, 5 bases at V and 7 bases at J, with 17 bases in the middle. The CDR3 nucleotides read TGTGCCAGCAGTCCCCGGGGCAGGGGATCTGGCTACACCTTC. This encodes CASSPRGRGSGYTF.

The chain has TRBV14 and TRBJ1-2; 12 positions match TRBD1. Germline V gene data show CDR1 as SGHDN and CDR2 as FVKESK. CDR3 length: 17 residues. V shed 0 bases and J 4 bases; nucleotides not matched to a gene: 6. CDR3 sequence (DNA): TGTGCCAGCAGCCAAGATCGGGGGACAGGGGGCATCTATGGCTACACCTTC. Translation: CASSQDRGTGGIYGYTF.